Here is one T cell receptor (beta chain) with its context. The target antigen is unknown. The method was immunoSEQ multiplex PCR; TCRdb's version includes in-frame clones alone and lacks a portion of them. The sample consists of about 100,000 clones, 82% of them appearing once. Every patient had mismatch repair deficiency by PCR or immunohistochemistry. This entry is derived from a study of PD-1 blockade in mismatch repair-deficient tumors. The ends were cut back, 6 bases at V and 3 bases at J, with 11 bases in the middle. There are 14 residues in the CDR3. Germline CDR1 reads MRHNA; CDR2 reads SNTAGT. Study-wide findings and caveats: Rapid post-treatment expansion, then contraction, generally preceding radiologic response, marked tumor-resident clones.

This rearrangement joins TRBV6-4 to TRBJ2-2, with D maybe TRBD1 (6 bases). The sample was peripheral blood, taken 30 to 36 weeks after starting pembrolizumab. The TCR originated in an adult with mismatch repair-deficient cancer. In nucleotides, the CDR3 is TGTGCCAGCAGGATGGACAGTTACACCGGGGAGCTGTTTTTT. Translating it yields CASRMDSYTGELFF.